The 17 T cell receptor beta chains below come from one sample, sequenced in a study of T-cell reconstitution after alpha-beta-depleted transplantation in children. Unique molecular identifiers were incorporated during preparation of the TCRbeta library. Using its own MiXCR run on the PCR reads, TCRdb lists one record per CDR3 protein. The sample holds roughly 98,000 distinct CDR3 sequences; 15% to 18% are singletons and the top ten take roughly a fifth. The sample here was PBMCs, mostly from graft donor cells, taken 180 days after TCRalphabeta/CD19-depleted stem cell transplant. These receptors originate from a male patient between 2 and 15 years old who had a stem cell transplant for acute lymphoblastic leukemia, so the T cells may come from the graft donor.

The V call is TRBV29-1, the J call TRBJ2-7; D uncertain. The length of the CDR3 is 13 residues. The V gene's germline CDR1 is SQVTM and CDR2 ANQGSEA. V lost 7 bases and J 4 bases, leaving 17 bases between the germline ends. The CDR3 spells CSAADPNTYEQYF. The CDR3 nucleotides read TGCAGCGCCGCCGACCCCAACACATACGAGCAGTACTTC.

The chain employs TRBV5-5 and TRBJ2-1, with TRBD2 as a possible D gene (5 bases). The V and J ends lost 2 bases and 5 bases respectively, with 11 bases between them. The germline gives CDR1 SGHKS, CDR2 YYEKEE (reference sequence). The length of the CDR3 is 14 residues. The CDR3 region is CASSFWGDDNEQFF. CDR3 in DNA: TGTGCCAGCAGCTTCTGGGGAGACGACAATGAGCAGTTCTTC.

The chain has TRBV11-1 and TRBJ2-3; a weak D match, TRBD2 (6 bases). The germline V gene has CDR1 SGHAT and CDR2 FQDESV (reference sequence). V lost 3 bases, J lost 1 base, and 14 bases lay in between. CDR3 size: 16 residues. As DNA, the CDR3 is TGTGCCAGCAGCTTTGATACAGGCGGGGGCACAGATACGCAGTATTTT. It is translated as CASSFDTGGGTDTQYF.

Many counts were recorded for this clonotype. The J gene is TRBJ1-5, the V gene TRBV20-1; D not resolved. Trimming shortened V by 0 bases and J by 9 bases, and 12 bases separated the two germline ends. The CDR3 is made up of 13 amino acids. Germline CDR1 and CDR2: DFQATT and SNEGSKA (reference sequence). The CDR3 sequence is CSARDVAAGPQHF. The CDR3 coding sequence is TGCAGTGCTAGAGACGTCGCTGCAGGGCCCCAGCATTTT.

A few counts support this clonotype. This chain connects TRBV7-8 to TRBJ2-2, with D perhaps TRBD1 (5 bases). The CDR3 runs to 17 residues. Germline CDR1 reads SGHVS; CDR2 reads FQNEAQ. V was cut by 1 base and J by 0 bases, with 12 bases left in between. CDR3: CASSLEPLGANTGELFF. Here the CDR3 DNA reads TGTGCCAGCAGCTTAGAGCCTTTAGGGGCGAACACCGGGGAGCTGTTTTTT.

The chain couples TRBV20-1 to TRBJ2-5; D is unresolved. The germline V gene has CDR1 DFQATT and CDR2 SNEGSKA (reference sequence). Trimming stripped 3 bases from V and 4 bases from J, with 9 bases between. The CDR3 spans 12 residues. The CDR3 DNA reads TGCAGTGCTAGCTTCCAATTAGAGACCCAGTACTTC. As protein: CSASFQLETQYF.

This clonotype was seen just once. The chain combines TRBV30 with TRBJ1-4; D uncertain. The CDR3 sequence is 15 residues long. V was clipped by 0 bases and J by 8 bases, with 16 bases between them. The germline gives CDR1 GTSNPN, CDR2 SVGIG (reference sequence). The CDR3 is CAWSVFPEREEKLFF. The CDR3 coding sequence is TGTGCCTGGAGTGTATTCCCGGAGCGGGAGGAAAAACTGTTTTTT.

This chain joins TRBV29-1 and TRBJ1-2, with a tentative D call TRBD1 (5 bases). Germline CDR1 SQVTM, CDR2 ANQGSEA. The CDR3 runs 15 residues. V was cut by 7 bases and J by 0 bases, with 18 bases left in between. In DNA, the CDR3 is TGCAGCGCCCAGGGACCGTGGAAAGCTAACTATGGCTACACCTTC. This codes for CSAQGPWKANYGYTF.

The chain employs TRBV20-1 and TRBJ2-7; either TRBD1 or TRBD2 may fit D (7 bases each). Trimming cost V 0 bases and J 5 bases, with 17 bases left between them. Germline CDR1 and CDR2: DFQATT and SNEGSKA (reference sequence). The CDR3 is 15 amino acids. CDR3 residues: CSARELMTGTNEQYF. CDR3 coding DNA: TGCAGTGCTAGAGAGCTAATGACAGGGACTAACGAGCAGTACTTC.

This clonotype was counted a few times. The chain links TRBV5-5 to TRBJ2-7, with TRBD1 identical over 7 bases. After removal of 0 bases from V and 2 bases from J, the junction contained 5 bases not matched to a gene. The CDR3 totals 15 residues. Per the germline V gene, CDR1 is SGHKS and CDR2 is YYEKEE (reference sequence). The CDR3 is CASSLAGTAPYEQYF. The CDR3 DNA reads TGTGCCAGCAGCTTGGCTGGGACAGCCCCCTACGAGCAGTACTTC.

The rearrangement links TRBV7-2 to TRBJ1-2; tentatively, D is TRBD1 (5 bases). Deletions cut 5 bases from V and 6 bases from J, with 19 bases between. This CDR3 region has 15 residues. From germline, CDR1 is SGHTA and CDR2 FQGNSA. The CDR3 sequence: CASSRYVWGNNGYTF. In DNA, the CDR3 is TGTGCCAGCAGCCGATATGTTTGGGGGAATAATGGCTACACCTTC. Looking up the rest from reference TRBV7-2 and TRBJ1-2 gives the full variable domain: GAGVSQSPSNKVTEKGKDVELRCDPISGHTALYWYRQSLGQGLEFLIYFQGNSAPDKSGLPSDRFSAERTGGSVSTLTIQRTQQEDSAVYLCASSRYVWGNNGYTFGSGTRLTVV.

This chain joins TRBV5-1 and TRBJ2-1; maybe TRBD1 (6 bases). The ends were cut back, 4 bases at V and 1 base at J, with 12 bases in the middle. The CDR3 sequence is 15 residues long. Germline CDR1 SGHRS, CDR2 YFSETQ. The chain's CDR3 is CASSIRTDSYNEQFF. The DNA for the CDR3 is TGCGCCAGCAGCATTCGGACAGATTCCTACAATGAGCAGTTCTTC.

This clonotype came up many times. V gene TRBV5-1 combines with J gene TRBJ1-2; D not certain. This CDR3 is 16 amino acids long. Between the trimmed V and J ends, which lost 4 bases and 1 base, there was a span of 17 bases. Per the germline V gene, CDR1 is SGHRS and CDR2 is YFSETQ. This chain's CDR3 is CASSHREGRYNYGYTF. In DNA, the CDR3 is TGCGCCAGCAGCCATCGAGAGGGAAGGTATAACTATGGCTACACCTTC.

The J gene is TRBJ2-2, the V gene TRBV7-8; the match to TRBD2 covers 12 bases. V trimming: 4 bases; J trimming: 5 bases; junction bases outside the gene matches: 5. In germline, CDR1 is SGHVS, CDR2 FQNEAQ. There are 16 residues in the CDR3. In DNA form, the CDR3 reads TGTGCCAGCAGCTCCTGGACTAGCGGGGAGACCGGGGAGCTGTTTTTT. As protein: CASSSWTSGETGELFF.

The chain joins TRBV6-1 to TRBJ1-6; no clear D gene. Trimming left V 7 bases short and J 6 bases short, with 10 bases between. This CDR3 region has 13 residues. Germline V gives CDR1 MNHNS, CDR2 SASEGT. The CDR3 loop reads CASMRAANSPLHF. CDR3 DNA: TGTGCCAGCATGCGAGCAGCTAATTCACCCCTCCACTTT.

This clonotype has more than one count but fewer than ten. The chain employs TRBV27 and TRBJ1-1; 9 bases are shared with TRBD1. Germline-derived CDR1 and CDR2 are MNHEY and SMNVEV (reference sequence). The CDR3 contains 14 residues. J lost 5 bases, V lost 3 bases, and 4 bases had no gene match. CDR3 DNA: TGTGCCAGCAGTTTCGGACAGGGGAGGACTGAAGCTTTCTTT. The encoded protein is CASSFGQGRTEAFF.

The CDR3 region has the DNA TGTGCCAGCAGTTCTCGGTTTACCGCGACAGGGGCCATGAGGCTCTTTGAAGCTTTCTTT. Amino acid sequence: CASSSRFTATGAMRLFEAFF. The chain carries TRBV6-2 or TRBV6-3 and TRBJ1-1, with 8 bases matching TRBD1. V dropped 4 bases and J dropped 7; count of bases not matched to a gene: 26. Germline CDR1 MNHEY, CDR2 SVGEGT. This CDR3 region has 20 residues.